This T cell receptor beta chain was obtained from a study of shared clonotypes between healthy human individuals. Details on this clone: Its antigen is unknown.

The CDR3 length is 13 residues. V trimming: 0 bases; J trimming: 4 bases; junction bases outside the gene matches: 1. Germline assignment: CDR1 SGHRS and CDR2 YFSETQ. Study processing details: ImmunoSEQ supplied junction-only sequences lacking quality scores, so filtering was different. Clones were read by immunoSEQ multiplex PCR, and TCRdb kept only the in-frame ones, dropping some. That table furnishes V, J and clone size, whereas the DNA furnished D and trimming. The table includes hundreds of thousands of clones, around 96% detected once. General study results and limits: As a rule, naive subsets had a larger estimated richness than memory subsets. Non-shared clonotypes had lower generation probabilities than those shared by all four donors.

Cells designated naive CD8 were CD45RO-negative and were positively selected for CCR7, with terminally differentiated effector memory CD45RA+ cells excluded. The donors, all of them Caucasian adults, lived in Nashville, Tennessee. The sequenced material came from naive CD8+ T cells sorted from blood. The chain links TRBV5-1 to TRBJ2-7; 7 bases line up with TRBD1. The sequence was collected from a woman aged 30 to 39 in good health. CDR3 sequence: CASSLETGYEQYF. DNA of the CDR3: TGCGCCAGCAGCTTGGAGACAGGGTACGAGCAGTACTTC.